This TCR beta chain was retrieved from a study of cytomegalovirus exposure and HLA in healthy donors. On this clone itself: The antigen remains undetermined.

Whole-study findings and limits: As confirmed in vitro, a few CMV-associated chains were specific for CMV antigens. Accurate prediction of HLA-A and HLA-B alleles (for most subjects) was reportedly achieved from TCR beta sequences.

This CDR3 has 18 amino acids. The V end was cut by 5 bases, the J end by 4 bases, with 26 bases between. Germline V gene sequence: CDR1 SGHVS, CDR2 FQNEAQ. Primers: 60 Vbeta forward and 13 Jbeta reverse. Clones were read by immunoSEQ multiplex PCR, and TCRdb kept only the in-frame ones, dropping some. In the table there are about 190,000 clones, more than 75% of which are singletons. The sequenced sample was PBMCs. The chain is built from TRBV7-8 and TRBJ1-2; tentative D call: TRBD1 (5 bases). The receptor was isolated from a man in his thirties or forties in good health and CMV-seronegative. DNA of the CDR3: TGTGCCAGCAGCCTTTACGTACCCGTAGGGGTAAAATCCTATGGCTACACCTTC. It encodes CASSLYVPVGVKSYGYTF.